The 9 T cell receptor beta chains in this list originate from one sample, sequenced in a study of cytomegalovirus exposure and HLA in healthy donors. The primer mix had 60 Vbeta and 13 Jbeta primers. This table comes from immunoSEQ multiplex PCR, and its TCRdb copy is limited to in-frame clones, with some not included. The profile shows under 100,000 clones, about 70% of them singletons. The sequencing sample was made of PBMCs. The receptors here all came from a man aged 40-49 years in good health and CMV-seronegative.

Only one count was recorded for this clone. The chain carries TRBV6-5 and TRBJ1-2; TRBD1 is a possible D gene (6 bases). This CDR3 region has 15 residues. CDR1 and CDR2 from the germline V gene are MNHEY and SVGAGI. The V and J ends lost 4 bases and 0 bases respectively, with 12 bases between them. The CDR3 is CASSFGTRANYGYTF. The CDR3 nucleotides are TGTGCCAGCAGTTTCGGGACAAGAGCTAACTATGGCTACACCTTC.

V is TRBV5-1 and J is TRBJ2-1, with 8 nucleotides matching TRBD1. The CDR3 has 15 amino acids. Trimming removed 1 base from V and 10 bases from J; junction bases left unmatched: 10. From germline, CDR1 is SGHRS and CDR2 YFSETQ. The CDR3 reads CASSLSQGAQGEQFF. The CDR3 nucleotides read TGCGCCAGCAGCTTGTCCCAGGGGGCGCAAGGAGAGCAGTTCTTC.

The chain combines TRBV5-1 with TRBJ1-1; 12 nucleotides match TRBD1. The CDR3 spans 19 residues. CDR1 is SGHRS, CDR2 YFSETQ, per germline. The junction had 18 bases not matched to a gene; V was cut back by 6 bases and J by 3 bases. The CDR3 region is CASTRYHPGQGAEYTEAFF. The CDR3 nucleotides are TGCGCCAGCACCCGCTACCATCCGGGACAGGGGGCTGAGTACACTGAAGCTTTCTTT.

The chain is built from TRBV13 and TRBJ2-7, with 9 bases aligning to TRBD1. CDR1 and CDR2 from the germline V gene are PRHDT and FYEKMQ (reference sequence). The CDR3 loop spans 17 amino acids. Germline trimming cut 5 bases from V and 2 bases from J; bases unmatched to any gene: 13. For the CDR3, the DNA is TGTGCCAGCAGCGCGTCCCAGCCCGGGACAGGGCCCTACGAGCAGTACTTC. It codes for CASSASQPGTGPYEQYF.

CDR3 amino acids: CASQQGSNTEAFF. The CDR3, as DNA: TGTGCCAGTCAACAGGGATCGAACACTGAAGCTTTCTTT. This chain joins TRBV19 and TRBJ1-1; TRBD1 is a possible D gene (6 bases). The V gene's germline CDR1 is LNHDA and CDR2 SQIVND (reference sequence). V lost 8 bases, J lost 1 base, and 11 bases lay in between. This CDR3 has 13 amino acids.

V gene TRBV19 combines with J gene TRBJ2-7; no reliable D call. CDR1 is LNHDA, CDR2 SQIVND, per germline (reference sequence). Trimming shortened V by 4 bases and J by 2 bases, and 12 bases separated the two germline ends. This CDR3 is built from 14 residues. CDR3 nucleotides: TGTGCCAGTAGTAGCGGCAACCCGCCCTACGAGCAGTACTTC. Translated, it gives CASSSGNPPYEQYF.

The rearrangement links TRBV28 to TRBJ1-1, with TRBD1 matching over 7 bases. The V gene's germline CDR1 is MDHEN and CDR2 SYDVKM. The V and J ends lost 5 bases and 7 bases, in that order; junction bases with no gene match: 7. This CDR3 spans 13 amino acids. Here the CDR3 DNA reads TGTGCCAGCAGTGTCCTGACAGGGCATGAAGCTTTCTTT. The encoded protein is CASSVLTGHEAFF.

The V call is TRBV6-5, the J call TRBJ1-3, with D uncertain. CDR1 is MNHEY and CDR2 is SVGAGI in the germline V gene. The CDR3 runs 13 residues. Between the trimmed V and J ends, which lost 4 bases and 4 bases, there was a span of 8 bases. The DNA of the CDR3 is TGTGCCAGCAGTTTTCAGTGGGGAAACACCATATATTTT. Its protein product is CASSFQWGNTIYF.

V and J are TRBV5-1 and TRBJ2-5; TRBD2 aligns across 8 bases. V shed 1 base, J shed 2 bases, and the junction held 1 base outside the gene matches. Germline CDR1 reads SGHRS; CDR2 reads YFSETQ. The CDR3 is made up of 14 amino acids. The CDR3, as DNA: TGCGCCAGCAGCTTGACTAGCGGACAAGAGACCCAGTACTTC. This codes for CASSLTSGQETQYF. Filled out from reference TRBV5-1 and TRBJ2-5, the complete variable domain reads KAGVTQTPRYLIKTRGQQVTLSCSPISGHRSVSWYQQTPGQGLQFLFEYFSETQRNKGNFPGRFSGRQFSNSRSEMNVSTLELGDSALYLCASSLTSGQETQYFGPGTRLLVL.